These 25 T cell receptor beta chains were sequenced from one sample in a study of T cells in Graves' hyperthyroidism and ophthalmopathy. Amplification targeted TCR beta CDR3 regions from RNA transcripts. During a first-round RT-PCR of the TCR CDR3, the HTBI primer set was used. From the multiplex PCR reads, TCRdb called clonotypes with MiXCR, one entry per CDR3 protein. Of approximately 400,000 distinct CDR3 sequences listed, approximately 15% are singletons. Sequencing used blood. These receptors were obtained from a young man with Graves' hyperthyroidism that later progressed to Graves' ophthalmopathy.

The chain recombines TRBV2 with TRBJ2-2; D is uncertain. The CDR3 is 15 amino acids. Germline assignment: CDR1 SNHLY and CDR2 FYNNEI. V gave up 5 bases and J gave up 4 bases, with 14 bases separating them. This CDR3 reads CASSYIKGPTGELFF. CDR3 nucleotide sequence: TGTGCCAGCAGTTACATAAAGGGCCCCACCGGGGAGCTGTTTTTT.

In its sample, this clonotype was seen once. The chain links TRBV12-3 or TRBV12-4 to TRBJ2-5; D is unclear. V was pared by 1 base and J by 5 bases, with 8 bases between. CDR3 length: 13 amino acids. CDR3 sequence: CASSLGVEETQYF. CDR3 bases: TGTGCCAGCAGTTTAGGGGTGGAGGAGACCCAGTACTTC.

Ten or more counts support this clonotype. The CDR3 nucleotides are TGTGCCAGCAGCTTAGTAGGGTTTAACTATGGCTACACCTTC. It yields the protein CASSLVGFNYGYTF. This chain joins TRBV7-9 and TRBJ1-2; D remains unclear. CDR1 is SEHNR, CDR2 FQNEAQ, per germline (reference sequence). The CDR3 has 14 residues. V was cut by 1 base and J by 1 base, with 7 bases left in between.

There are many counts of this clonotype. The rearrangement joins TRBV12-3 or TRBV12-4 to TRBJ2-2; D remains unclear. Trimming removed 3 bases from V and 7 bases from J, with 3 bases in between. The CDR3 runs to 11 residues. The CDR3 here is CASSLDGELFF. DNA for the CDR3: TGTGCCAGCAGTTTGGACGGGGAGCTGTTTTTT.

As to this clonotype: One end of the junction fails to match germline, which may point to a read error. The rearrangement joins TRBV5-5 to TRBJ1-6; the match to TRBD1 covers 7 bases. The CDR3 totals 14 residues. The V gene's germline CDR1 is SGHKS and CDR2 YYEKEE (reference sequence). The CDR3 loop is CASNLETGISPLHF. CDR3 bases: TGTGCCAGCAACTTGGAGACAGGGATTTCACCCCTCCACTTT.

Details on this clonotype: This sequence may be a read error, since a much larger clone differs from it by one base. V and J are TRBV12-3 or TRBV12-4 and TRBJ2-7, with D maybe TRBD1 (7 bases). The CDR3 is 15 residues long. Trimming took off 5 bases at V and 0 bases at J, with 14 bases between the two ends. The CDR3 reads CASSRGDSASYEQYF. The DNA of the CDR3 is TGTGCCAGCAGTAGGGGGGACAGCGCCTCCTACGAGCAGTACTTC.

The CDR3: CASSFPLDSYNEQFF. For the CDR3, the DNA is TGTGCCAGTAGTTTCCCCCTCGACAGTTACAATGAGCAGTTCTTC. The chain couples TRBV19 to TRBJ2-1; D is perhaps TRBD1 (5 bases). This CDR3 contains 15 residues. Germline V gene sequence: CDR1 LNHDA, CDR2 SQIVND (reference sequence). Between the trimmed V and J ends, which lost 5 bases and 4 bases, there was a span of 15 bases.

CDR3 nucleotides: TGCGCCAGCAGCCCAAGGCCGGGACAGGGTTTTGCCTACAATGAGCAGTTCTTC. It translates to CASSPRPGQGFAYNEQFF. This chain connects TRBV5-1 to TRBJ2-1; TRBD1 agrees at 9 bases. CDR3 size: 18 residues. CDR1 and CDR2 from the germline V gene are SGHRS and YFSETQ. The J segment lost 2 bases and the V segment lost 4 bases, leaving 13 bases of the junction unmatched.

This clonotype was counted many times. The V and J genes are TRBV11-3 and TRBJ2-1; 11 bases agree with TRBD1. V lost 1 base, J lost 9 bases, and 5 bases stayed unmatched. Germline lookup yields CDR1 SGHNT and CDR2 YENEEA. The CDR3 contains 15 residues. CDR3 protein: CASSLGGQGEFEQFF. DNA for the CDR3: TGTGCCAGCAGCTTAGGGGGACAGGGGGAGTTTGAGCAGTTCTTC.

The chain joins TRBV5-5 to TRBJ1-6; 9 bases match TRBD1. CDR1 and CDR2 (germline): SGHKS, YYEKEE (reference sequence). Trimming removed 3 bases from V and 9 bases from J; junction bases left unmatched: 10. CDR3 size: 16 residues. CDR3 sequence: CASSSRGQGESSPLHF. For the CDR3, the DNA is TGTGCCAGCAGCTCGAGGGGACAGGGAGAGAGTTCACCCCTCCACTTT.

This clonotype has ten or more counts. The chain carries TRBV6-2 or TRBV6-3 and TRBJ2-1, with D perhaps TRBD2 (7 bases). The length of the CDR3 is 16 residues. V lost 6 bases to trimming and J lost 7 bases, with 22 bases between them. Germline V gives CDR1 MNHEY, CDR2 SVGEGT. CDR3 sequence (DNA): TGTGCCAGCAGCTCCCTCTATGGGGGGGGCGGGAATGAGCAGTTCTTC. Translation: CASSSLYGGGGNEQFF.

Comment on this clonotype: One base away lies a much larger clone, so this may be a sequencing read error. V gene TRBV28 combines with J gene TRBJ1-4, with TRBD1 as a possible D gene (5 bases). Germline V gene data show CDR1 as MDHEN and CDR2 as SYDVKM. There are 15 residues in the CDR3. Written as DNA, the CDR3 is TGTGTCAGCACCCCCCCCGGGACCAGGAATGAAAAACTGTTTTTT. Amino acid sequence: CVSTPPGTRNEKLFF.

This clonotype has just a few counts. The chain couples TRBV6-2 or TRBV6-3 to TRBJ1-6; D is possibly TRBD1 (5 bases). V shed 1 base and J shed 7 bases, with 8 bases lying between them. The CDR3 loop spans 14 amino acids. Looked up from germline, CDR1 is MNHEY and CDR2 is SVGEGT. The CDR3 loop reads CASSYFGANSPLHF. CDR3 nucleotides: TGTGCCAGCAGTTACTTCGGGGCAAATTCACCCCTCCACTTT.

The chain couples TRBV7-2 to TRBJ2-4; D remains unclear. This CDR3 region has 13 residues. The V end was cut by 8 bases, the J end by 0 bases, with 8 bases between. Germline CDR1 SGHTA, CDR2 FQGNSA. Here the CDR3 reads CASSGAAKNIQYF. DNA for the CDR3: TGTGCCAGCTCAGGAGCAGCCAAAAACATTCAGTACTTC.

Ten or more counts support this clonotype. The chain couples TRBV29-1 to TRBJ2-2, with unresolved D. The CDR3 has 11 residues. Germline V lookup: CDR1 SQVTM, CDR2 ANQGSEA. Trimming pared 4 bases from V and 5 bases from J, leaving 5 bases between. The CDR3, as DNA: TGCAGCGTTGTGTCTACCGGGGAGCTGTTTTTT. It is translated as CSVVSTGELFF.

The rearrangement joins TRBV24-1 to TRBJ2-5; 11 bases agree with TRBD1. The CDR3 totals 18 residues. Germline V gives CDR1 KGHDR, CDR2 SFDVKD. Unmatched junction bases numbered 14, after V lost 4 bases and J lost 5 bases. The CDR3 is CATSDSGQGGGGAETQYF. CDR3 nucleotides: TGTGCCACCAGTGACTCGGGACAGGGGGGGGGGGGGGCCGAGACCCAGTACTTC.

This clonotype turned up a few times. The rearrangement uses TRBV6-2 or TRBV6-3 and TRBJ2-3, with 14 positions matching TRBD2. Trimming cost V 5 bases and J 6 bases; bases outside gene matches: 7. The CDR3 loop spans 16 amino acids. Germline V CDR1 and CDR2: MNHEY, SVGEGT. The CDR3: CASSPRLAGGPDTQYF. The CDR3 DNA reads TGTGCCAGCAGTCCTCGACTAGCGGGGGGGCCTGATACGCAGTATTTT.

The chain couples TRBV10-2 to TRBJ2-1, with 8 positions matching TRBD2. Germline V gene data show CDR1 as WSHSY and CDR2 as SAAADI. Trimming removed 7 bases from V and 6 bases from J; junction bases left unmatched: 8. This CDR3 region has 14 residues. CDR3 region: CASIGAGGFNEQFF. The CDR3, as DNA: TGCGCCAGCATCGGCGCGGGGGGCTTCAATGAGCAGTTCTTC.

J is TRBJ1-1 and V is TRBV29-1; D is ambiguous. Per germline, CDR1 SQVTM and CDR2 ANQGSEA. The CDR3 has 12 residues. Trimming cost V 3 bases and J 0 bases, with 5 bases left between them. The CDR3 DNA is TGCAGCGTTGAGACGGTGAACACTGAAGCTTTCTTT. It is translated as CSVETVNTEAFF.

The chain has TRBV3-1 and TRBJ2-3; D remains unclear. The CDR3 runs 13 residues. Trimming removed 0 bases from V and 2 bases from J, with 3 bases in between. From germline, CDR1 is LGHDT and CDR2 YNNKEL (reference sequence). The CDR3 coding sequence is TGTGCCAGCAGCCAAGATCCCACAGATACGCAGTATTTT. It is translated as CASSQDPTDTQYF.

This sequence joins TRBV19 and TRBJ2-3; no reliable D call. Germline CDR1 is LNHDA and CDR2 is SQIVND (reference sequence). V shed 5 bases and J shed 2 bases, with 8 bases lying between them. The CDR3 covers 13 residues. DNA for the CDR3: TGTGCCAGTAGTCAGTGGGTCACAGATACGCAGTATTTT. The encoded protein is CASSQWVTDTQYF. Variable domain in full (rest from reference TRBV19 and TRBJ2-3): DGGITQSPKYLFRKEGQNVTLSCEQNLNHDAMYWYRQDPGQGLRLIYYSQIVNDFQKGDIAEGYSVSREKKESFPLTVTSAQKNPTAFYLCASSQWVTDTQYFGPGTRLTVL.

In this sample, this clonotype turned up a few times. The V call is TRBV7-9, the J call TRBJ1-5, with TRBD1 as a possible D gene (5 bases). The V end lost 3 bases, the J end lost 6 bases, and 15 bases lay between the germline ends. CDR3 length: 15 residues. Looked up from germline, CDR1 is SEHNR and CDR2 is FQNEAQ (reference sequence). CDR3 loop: CASSLGGAPSQPQHF. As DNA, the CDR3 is TGTGCCAGCAGCTTGGGAGGGGCCCCCTCTCAGCCCCAGCATTTT.

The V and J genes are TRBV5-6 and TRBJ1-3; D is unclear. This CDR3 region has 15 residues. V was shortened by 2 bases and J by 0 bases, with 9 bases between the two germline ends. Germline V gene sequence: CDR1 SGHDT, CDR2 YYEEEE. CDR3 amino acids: CASSFNTVSGNTIYF. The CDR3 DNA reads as TGTGCCAGCAGCTTCAATACAGTCTCTGGAAACACCATATATTTT.

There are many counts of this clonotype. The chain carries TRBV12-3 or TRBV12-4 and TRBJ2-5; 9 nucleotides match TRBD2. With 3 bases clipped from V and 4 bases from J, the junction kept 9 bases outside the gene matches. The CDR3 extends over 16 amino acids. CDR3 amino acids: CASSFAGGPGRETQYF. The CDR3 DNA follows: TGTGCCAGCAGTTTCGCGGGGGGGCCTGGGAGAGAGACCCAGTACTTC.

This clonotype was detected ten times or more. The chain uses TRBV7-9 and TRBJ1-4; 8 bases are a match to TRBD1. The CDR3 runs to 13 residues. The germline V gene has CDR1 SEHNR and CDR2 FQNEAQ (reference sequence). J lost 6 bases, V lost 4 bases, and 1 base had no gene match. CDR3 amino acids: CASSSTGDEKLFF. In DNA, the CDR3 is TGTGCCAGCAGCTCGACAGGGGATGAAAAACTGTTTTTT.